Listed here are 24 T cell receptor beta chains from one sample, sequenced in a study of T-cell memory formation after mild COVID-19. One entry per CDR3 protein results from TCRdb running MiXCR on the 5' RACE reads. The sample has approximately 400,000 distinct CDR3 sequences; over 15% are singletons. The sequenced sample was PBMCs or a T cell subset sorted from them (not recorded which). The receptors originated from a young man who had mild COVID-19 (a few samples of this study predate the infection). Cell type and time point are not known.

CDR3 nucleotides: TGTGCCAGCAGCGTAGCGAGGGGAAGGGGCTACAATGAGCAGTTCTTC. Its translation: CASSVARGRGYNEQFF. V and J are TRBV9 and TRBJ2-1; D tentatively reads TRBD1 or TRBD2 (5 bases each). Germline CDR1 reads SGDLS; CDR2 reads YYNGEE. This CDR3 has 16 residues. The ends were cut back, 0 bases at V and 3 bases at J, with 13 bases in the middle. The full variable domain, its missing parts supplied by reference TRBV9 and TRBJ2-1, is DSGVTQTPKHLITATGQRVTLRCSPRSGDLSVYWYQQSLDQGLQFLIQYYNGEERAKGNILERFSAQQFPDLHSELNLSSLELGDSALYFCASSVARGRGYNEQFFGPGTRLTVL.

This chain uses TRBV19 with TRBJ2-1, with a weak D call TRBD1 (5 bases). This CDR3 has 13 amino acids. Germline CDR1 is LNHDA and CDR2 is SQIVND (reference sequence). V lost 3 bases and J lost 9, with 12 bases in between. This CDR3 reads CASSIIQVGEQFF. CDR3 sequence (DNA): TGTGCCAGTAGTATCATACAGGTTGGTGAGCAGTTCTTC.

The V call is TRBV6-5, the J call TRBJ1-2; D unresolved. Trimming cost V 2 bases and J 8 bases, with 12 bases left between them. This CDR3 spans 13 amino acids. The germline V gene encodes CDR1 MNHEY and CDR2 SVGAGI. The CDR3 DNA sequence: TGTGCCAGCAGTTACAAAAGGGAAGAAGGCTACACCTTC. Translating it yields CASSYKREEGYTF.

This clonotype was detected many times. J is TRBJ2-7 and V is TRBV5-1, with TRBD1 matching 7 bases. This CDR3 has 14 amino acids. The V and J ends lost 4 bases and 0 bases, in that order; junction bases with no gene match: 4. Germline assignment: CDR1 SGHRS and CDR2 YFSETQ. The CDR3 DNA reads TGCGCCAGCAGCCCCAGGGGGAGCTCCTACGAGCAGTACTTC. This gives the protein CASSPRGSSYEQYF.

The sample holds a few counts of this clonotype. The V call is TRBV4-2, the J call TRBJ2-5; D assignment may be TRBD1 or TRBD2 (5 bases each). This CDR3 has 14 amino acids. Per the germline V gene, CDR1 is LGHNA and CDR2 is YNFKEQ. The germline V and J ends were trimmed by 4 bases and 9 bases, with 18 bases remaining between them. This CDR3 reads CASSPEGTQVAQYF. CDR3 coding DNA: TGTGCCAGCAGCCCCGAGGGGACGCAGGTGGCCCAGTACTTC.

The rearrangement joins TRBV7-8 to TRBJ2-2, with D possibly TRBD2 on 6 matching bases. This CDR3 has 16 amino acids. Germline CDR1 is SGHVS and CDR2 is FQNEAQ. V gave up 5 bases and J gave up 3 bases, with 16 bases separating them. The CDR3 DNA follows: TGTGCCAGCAGCCCCCTTTTTTCGGGGGACACCGGGGAGCTGTTTTTT. It specifies CASSPLFSGDTGELFF.

Ten or more counts support this clonotype. This chain connects TRBV2 to TRBJ2-3; 7 bases are a match to TRBD1. Germline V gene sequence: CDR1 SNHLY, CDR2 FYNNEI. There are 14 residues in the CDR3. Losses at the gene ends were 6 bases for V and 2 bases for J; bases not matched to a gene: 5. The CDR3 reads CASRAQGLTDTQYF. The CDR3 nucleotides are TGTGCCAGCAGGGCACAGGGGCTCACAGATACGCAGTATTTT.

V gene TRBV9 combines with J gene TRBJ2-3; possible D gene TRBD2, 6 bases. The CDR3 contains 16 residues. Trimming took 0 bases from V and 2 from J, leaving 13 bases between them. In germline, CDR1 is SGDLS, CDR2 YYNGEE. The chain's CDR3 is CASSVAGEGDTDTQYF. The CDR3 coding sequence is TGTGCCAGCAGCGTAGCGGGGGAAGGGGACACAGATACGCAGTATTTT.

This clonotype was counted between two and nine times. The rearrangement joins TRBV6-5 to TRBJ1-3, with D possibly being TRBD1 (6 bases). V shed 10 bases and J shed 1 base, with 11 bases lying between them. The CDR3 consists of 13 residues. The germline gives CDR1 MNHEY, CDR2 SVGAGI. The CDR3, as DNA: TGTGCCACCCGACAGGCGTCTGGAAACACCATATATTTT. Encoded protein: CATRQASGNTIYF.

The J gene is TRBJ2-1, the V gene TRBV4-3; D ambiguous. The CDR3 contains 15 residues. Germline CDR1 reads LGHNA; CDR2 reads YSLEER. V gave up 2 bases and J gave up 10 bases, with 18 bases separating them. CDR3 loop: CASSQHPDSLEEQFF. The CDR3 DNA reads as TGCGCCAGCAGCCAACATCCCGACTCCCTCGAGGAGCAGTTCTTC.

This chain uses TRBV6-2 or TRBV6-3 with TRBJ2-7; the D gene is possibly TRBD1 (5 bases). Germline CDR1 reads MNHEY; CDR2 reads SVGEGT. Trimming shortened V by 1 base and J by 5 bases, and 9 bases separated the two germline ends. This CDR3 has 13 amino acids. The CDR3: CASSYLGVNEQYV. In DNA form, the CDR3 reads TGTGCCAGCAGTTACTTAGGGGTAAACGAGCAGTACGTC.

This clonotype has more than one count but fewer than ten. The V and J genes are TRBV20-1 and TRBJ2-1; tentatively, D is TRBD1 or TRBD2 (5 bases each). V lost 6 bases and J lost 10, with 10 bases in between. The CDR3 extends over 10 amino acids. Germline values: CDR1 DFQATT, CDR2 SNEGSKA (reference sequence). The CDR3 is CSAGTREQFF. The CDR3 bases are TGCAGTGCCGGGACGCGGGAGCAGTTCTTC.

This clonotype was seen a few times. V is TRBV3-1 and J is TRBJ1-2; 11 bases line up with TRBD1. Losses at the gene ends were 4 bases for V and 4 bases for J; bases not matched to a gene: 5. The CDR3 totals 15 residues. Germline V gives CDR1 LGHDT, CDR2 YNNKEL (reference sequence). The CDR3 bases are TGTGCCAGCAGCCCTACCGGGACAGGGGGCTATGGCTACACCTTC. Protein product: CASSPTGTGGYGYTF.

V is TRBV7-3 and J is TRBJ1-1, with unresolved D. Trimming took 2 bases from V and 4 from J, leaving 11 bases between them. The CDR3 runs to 14 residues. CDR1 is SGHTA and CDR2 is FQGTGA in the germline V gene. CDR3 loop: CASSLDKWGTEAFF. The DNA of the CDR3 is TGTGCCAGCAGCTTAGATAAGTGGGGCACTGAAGCTTTCTTT. The full variable domain, completed using reference TRBV7-3 and TRBJ1-1, is GAGVSQTPSNKVTEKGKYVELRCDPISGHTALYWYRQSLGQGPEFLIYFQGTGAADDSGLPNDRFFAVRPEGSVSTLKIQRTERGDSAVYLCASSLDKWGTEAFFGQGTRLTVV.

The chain is built from TRBV18 and TRBJ2-3, with TRBD2 identical over 7 bases. The V segment lost 6 bases and the J segment 5 bases; nucleotides outside the gene matches: 8. The CDR3 covers 14 residues. In germline, CDR1 is KGHSH, CDR2 LQKENI. CDR3 region: CASSPGLVRDTQYF. DNA for the CDR3: TGTGCCAGCTCCCCTGGACTAGTGAGAGATACGCAGTATTTT.

The genes are TRBV6-1 and TRBJ2-7; tentatively, D is TRBD1 (6 bases). V shed 1 base and J shed 5 bases, with 18 bases lying between them. CDR1 and CDR2 (germline): MNHNS, SASEGT. The CDR3 loop spans 16 amino acids. The CDR3 protein is CASSEDPGQGLHEQYF. The CDR3, as DNA: TGTGCCAGCAGTGAAGACCCGGGACAAGGTCTACACGAGCAGTACTTC.

This sequence joins TRBV12-3 or TRBV12-4 and TRBJ1-6; D is unclear. V dropped 6 bases and J dropped 4 bases, with 10 bases sitting between them. The CDR3 loop spans 14 amino acids. In DNA form, the CDR3 reads TGTGCCAGCAGCTTACTGATTTATAATTCACCCCTCCACTTT. It encodes CASSLLIYNSPLHF.

The chain couples TRBV4-3 to TRBJ1-5; D gene ambiguous. From germline, CDR1 is LGHNA and CDR2 YSLEER. V lost 2 bases to trimming and J lost 2 bases, with 13 bases between them. This CDR3 contains 16 residues. The CDR3 loop is CASSQSWVRGNQPQHF. CDR3 DNA: TGCGCCAGCAGCCAAAGCTGGGTGAGGGGCAATCAGCCCCAGCATTTT.

V and J are TRBV7-3 and TRBJ1-1; maybe TRBD1 (5 bases). Per the germline V gene, CDR1 is SGHTA and CDR2 is FQGTGA. The CDR3 is 13 residues long. Trimming took off 5 bases at V and 4 bases at J, with 11 bases between the two ends. This chain's CDR3 is CASSPLGATEAFF. DNA for the CDR3: TGTGCCAGCAGCCCCTTAGGGGCCACTGAAGCTTTCTTT. The full variable domain, completed using reference TRBV7-3 and TRBJ1-1, is GAGVSQTPSNKVTEKGKYVELRCDPISGHTALYWYRQSLGQGPEFLIYFQGTGAADDSGLPNDRFFAVRPEGSVSTLKIQRTERGDSAVYLCASSPLGATEAFFGQGTRLTVV.

This clonotype was detected a few times. This chain links TRBV25-1 with TRBJ1-4; D is undetermined. The CDR3 is made up of 15 amino acids. V was clipped by 6 bases and J by 7 bases, with 18 bases between them. The V gene's germline CDR1 is MGHDK and CDR2 SYGVNS. This CDR3 reads CASSDGQARSEKLFF. DNA for the CDR3: TGTGCCAGCAGCGACGGGCAGGCGCGTAGTGAAAAACTGTTTTTT.

This clonotype was counted only a few times. This rearrangement joins TRBV14 to TRBJ1-6; TRBD1 is a possible D gene (5 bases). The CDR3 is 15 amino acids. Trimming removed 1 base at V and 5 bases at J, with 9 bases between. Germline V CDR1 and CDR2: SGHDN, FVKESK. The CDR3 DNA is TGTGCCAGCAGCCAAGTAGCGACAGATAATTCACCCCTCCACTTT. This encodes CASSQVATDNSPLHF.

The chain carries TRBV11-2 and TRBJ2-1; D call uncertain. The CDR3 has 13 residues. V was pared by 6 bases and J by 9 bases, with 15 bases between. Germline V gene data show CDR1 as SGHAT and CDR2 as FQNNGV. The CDR3 loop reads CASSLVLWGEQFF. In DNA, the CDR3 is TGTGCCAGCAGTCTTGTCCTTTGGGGTGAGCAGTTCTTC.

The J gene is TRBJ1-5, the V gene TRBV4-2, with unresolved D. Germline CDR1 and CDR2: LGHNA and YNFKEQ. The germline V and J ends were trimmed by 0 bases and 7 bases, with 13 bases remaining between them. The CDR3 totals 15 residues. The CDR3 DNA reads TGTGCCAGCAGCCAAGATCCGGGGATAGGACAGCCCCAGCATTTT. This gives the protein CASSQDPGIGQPQHF.

V usage is TRBV6-6 and J usage is TRBJ2-3; weak D call: TRBD2 (5 bases). From germline, CDR1 is MNHNY and CDR2 SVGAGI (reference sequence). CDR3 size: 14 residues. Trimming removed 8 bases at V and 2 bases at J, with 14 bases between. CDR3 bases: TGTGCCAGCCAAAGGGAGCGGACCACAGATACGCAGTATTTT. Translation gives CASQRERTTDTQYF.